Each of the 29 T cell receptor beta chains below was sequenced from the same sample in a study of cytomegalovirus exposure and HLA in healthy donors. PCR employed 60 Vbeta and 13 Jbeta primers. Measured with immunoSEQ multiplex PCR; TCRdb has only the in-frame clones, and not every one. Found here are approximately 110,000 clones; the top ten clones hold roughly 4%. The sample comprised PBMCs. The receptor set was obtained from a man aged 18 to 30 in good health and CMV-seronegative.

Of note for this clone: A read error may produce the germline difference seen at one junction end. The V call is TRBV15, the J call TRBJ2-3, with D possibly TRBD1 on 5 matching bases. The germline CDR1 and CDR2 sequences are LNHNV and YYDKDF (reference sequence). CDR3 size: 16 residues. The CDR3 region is CATSKRDSFLTDTRYF. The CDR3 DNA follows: TGTGCCACCAGCAAACGTGACAGTTTTCTCACAGATACGCGGTATTTT.

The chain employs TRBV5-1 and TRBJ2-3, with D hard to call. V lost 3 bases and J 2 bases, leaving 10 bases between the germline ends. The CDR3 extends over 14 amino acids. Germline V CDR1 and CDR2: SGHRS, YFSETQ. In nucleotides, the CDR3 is TGCGCCAGCAGCTCAGCGTTTCTCACAGATACGCAGTATTTT. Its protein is CASSSAFLTDTQYF. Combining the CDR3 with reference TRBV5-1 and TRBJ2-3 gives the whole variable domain KAGVTQTPRYLIKTRGQQVTLSCSPISGHRSVSWYQQTPGQGLQFLFEYFSETQRNKGNFPGRFSGRQFSNSRSEMNVSTLELGDSALYLCASSSAFLTDTQYFGPGTRLTVL.

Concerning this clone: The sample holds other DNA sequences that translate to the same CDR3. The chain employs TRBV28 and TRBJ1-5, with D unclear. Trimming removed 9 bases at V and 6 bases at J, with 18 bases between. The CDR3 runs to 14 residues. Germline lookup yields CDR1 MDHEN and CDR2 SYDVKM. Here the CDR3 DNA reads TGTGCCAGTGTCCCGGGAGGAAGTATTCAGCCCCAGCATTTT. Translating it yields CASVPGGSIQPQHF.

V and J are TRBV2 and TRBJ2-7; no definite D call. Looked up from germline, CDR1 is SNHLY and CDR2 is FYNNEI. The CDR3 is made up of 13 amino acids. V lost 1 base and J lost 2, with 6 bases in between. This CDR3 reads CASSEVRPYEQYF. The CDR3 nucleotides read TGTGCCAGCAGTGAAGTGCGCCCCTACGAGCAGTACTTC.

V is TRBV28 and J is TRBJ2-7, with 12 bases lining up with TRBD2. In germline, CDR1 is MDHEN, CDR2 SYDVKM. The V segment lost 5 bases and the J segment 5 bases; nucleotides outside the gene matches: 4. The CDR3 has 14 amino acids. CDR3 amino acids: CASSRTSGINEQYF. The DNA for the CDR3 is TGTGCCAGCAGTCGGACTAGCGGGATTAACGAGCAGTACTTC.

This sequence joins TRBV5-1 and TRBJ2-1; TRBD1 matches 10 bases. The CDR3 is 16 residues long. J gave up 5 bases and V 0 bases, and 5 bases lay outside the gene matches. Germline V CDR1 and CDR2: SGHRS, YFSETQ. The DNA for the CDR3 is TGCGCCAGCAGCTTGGCCGACAGGGGGCTGGACAATGAGCAGTTCTTC. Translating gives CASSLADRGLDNEQFF.

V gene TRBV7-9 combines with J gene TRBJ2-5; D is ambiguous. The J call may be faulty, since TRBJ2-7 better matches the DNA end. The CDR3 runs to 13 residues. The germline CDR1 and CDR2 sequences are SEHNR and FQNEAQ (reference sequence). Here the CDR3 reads CASSLQSSYEQYF. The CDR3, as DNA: TGTGCCAGCAGCCTACAGAGCTCCTACGAGCAGTACTTC.

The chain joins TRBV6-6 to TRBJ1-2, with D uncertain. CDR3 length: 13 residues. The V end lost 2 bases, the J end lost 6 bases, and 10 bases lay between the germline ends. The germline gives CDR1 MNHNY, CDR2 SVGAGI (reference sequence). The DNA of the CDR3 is TGTGCCAGCAGTTACGAAAGGGAGAATGGCTACACCTTC. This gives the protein CASSYERENGYTF.

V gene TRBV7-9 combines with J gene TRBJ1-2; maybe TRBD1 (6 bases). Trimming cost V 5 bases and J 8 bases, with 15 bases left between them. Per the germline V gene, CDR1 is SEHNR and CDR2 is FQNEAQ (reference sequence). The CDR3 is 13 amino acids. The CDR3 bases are TGTGCCAGCAGCGAACAGGGCCATAGGGGCTACACCTTC. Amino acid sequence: CASSEQGHRGYTF.

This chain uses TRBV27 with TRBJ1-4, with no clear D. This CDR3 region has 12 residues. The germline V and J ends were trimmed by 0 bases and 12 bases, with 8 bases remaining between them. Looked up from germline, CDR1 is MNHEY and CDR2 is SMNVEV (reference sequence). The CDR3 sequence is CASSLSGEQLFF. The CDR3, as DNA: TGTGCCAGCAGTTTATCGGGAGAACAACTGTTTTTT.

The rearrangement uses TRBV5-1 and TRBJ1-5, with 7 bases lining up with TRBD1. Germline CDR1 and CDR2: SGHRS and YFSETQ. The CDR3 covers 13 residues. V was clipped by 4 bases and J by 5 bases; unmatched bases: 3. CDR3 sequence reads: CASSATGDQPQHF. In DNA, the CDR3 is TGCGCCAGCAGCGCTACAGGGGATCAGCCCCAGCATTTT.

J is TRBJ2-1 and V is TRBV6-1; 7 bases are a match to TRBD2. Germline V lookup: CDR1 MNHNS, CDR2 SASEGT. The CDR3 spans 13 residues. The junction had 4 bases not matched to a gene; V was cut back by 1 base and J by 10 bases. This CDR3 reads CASSEVGLGEQFF. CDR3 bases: TGTGCCAGCAGTGAAGTAGGACTAGGCGAGCAGTTCTTC.

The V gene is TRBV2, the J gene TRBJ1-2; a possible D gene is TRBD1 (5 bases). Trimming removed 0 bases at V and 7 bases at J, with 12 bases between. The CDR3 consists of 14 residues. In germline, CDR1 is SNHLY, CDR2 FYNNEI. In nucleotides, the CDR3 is TGTGCCAGCAGTGAAGCGGGGGGAACGCCTGGCTACACCTTC. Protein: CASSEAGGTPGYTF. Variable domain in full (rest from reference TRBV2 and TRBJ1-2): EPEVTQTPSHQVTQMGQEVILRCVPISNHLYFYWYRQILGQKVEFLVSFYNNEISEKSEIFDDQFSVERPDGSNFTLKIRSTKLEDSAMYFCASSEAGGTPGYTFGSGTRLTVV.

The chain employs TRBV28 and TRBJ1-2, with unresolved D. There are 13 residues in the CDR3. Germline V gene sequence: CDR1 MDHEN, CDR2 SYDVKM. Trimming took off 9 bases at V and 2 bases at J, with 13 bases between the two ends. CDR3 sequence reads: CASQEAVNYGYTF. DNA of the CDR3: TGTGCCAGTCAGGAGGCGGTCAACTATGGCTACACCTTC.

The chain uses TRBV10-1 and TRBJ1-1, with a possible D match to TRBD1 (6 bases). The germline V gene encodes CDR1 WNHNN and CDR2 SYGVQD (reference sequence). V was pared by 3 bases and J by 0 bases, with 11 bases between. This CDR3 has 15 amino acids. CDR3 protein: CASSDGGAVNTEAFF. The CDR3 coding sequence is TGCGCCAGCAGTGATGGGGGCGCGGTGAACACTGAAGCTTTCTTT.

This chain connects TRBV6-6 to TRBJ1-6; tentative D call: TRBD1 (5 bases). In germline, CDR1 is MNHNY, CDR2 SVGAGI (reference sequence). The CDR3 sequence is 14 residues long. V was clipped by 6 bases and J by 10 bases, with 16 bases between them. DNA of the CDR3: TGTGCCAGCAGGGGGACCGAGGGAGGATCACCCCTCCACTTT. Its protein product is CASRGTEGGSPLHF.

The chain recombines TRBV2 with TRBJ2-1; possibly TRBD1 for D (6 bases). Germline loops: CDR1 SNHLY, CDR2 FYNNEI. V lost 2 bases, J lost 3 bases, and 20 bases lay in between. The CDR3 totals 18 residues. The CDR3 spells CASSERLGARRNYNEQFF. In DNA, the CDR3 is TGTGCCAGCAGTGAAAGGTTGGGGGCGAGAAGAAACTACAATGAGCAGTTCTTC.

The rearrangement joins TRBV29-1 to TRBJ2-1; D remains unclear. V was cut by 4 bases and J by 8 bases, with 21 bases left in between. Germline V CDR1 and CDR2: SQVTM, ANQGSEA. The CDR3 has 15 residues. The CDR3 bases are TGCAGCGTTGGGAGTGATAGAATCATAGGCCATGAGCAGTTCTTC. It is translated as CSVGSDRIIGHEQFF.

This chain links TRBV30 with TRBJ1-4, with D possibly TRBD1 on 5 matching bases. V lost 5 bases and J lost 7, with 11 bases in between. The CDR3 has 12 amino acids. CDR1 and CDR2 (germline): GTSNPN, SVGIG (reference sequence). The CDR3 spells CAWHVGGEKLFF. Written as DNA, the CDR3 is TGTGCCTGGCACGTCGGGGGTGAAAAACTGTTTTTT.

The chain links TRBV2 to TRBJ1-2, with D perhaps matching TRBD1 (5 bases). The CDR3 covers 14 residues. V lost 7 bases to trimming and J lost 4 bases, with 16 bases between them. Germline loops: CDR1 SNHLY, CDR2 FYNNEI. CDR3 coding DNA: TGTGCCAGCACTCAGGGAGGCTTGGGCTATGGCTACACCTTC. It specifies CASTQGGLGYGYTF. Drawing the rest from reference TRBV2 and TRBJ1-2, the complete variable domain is EPEVTQTPSHQVTQMGQEVILRCVPISNHLYFYWYRQILGQKVEFLVSFYNNEISEKSEIFDDQFSVERPDGSNFTLKIRSTKLEDSAMYFCASTQGGLGYGYTFGSGTRLTVV.

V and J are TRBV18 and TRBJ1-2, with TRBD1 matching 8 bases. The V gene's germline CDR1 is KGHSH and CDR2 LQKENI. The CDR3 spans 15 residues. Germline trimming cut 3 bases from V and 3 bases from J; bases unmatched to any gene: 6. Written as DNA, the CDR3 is TGTGCCAGCTCACCCCCGGACAGGGCCTACTATGGCTACACCTTC. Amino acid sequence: CASSPPDRAYYGYTF.

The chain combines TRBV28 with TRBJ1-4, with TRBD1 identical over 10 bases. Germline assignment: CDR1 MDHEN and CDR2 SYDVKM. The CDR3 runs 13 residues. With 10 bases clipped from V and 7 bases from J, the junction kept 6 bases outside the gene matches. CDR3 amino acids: CATTGGTGEKLFF. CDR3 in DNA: TGTGCCACGACAGGGGGCACGGGTGAAAAACTGTTTTTT.

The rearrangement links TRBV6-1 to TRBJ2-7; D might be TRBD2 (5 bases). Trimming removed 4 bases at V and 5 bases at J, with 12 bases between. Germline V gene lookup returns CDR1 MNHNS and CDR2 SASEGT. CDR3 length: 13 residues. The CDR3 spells CASSVTSGDEQYF. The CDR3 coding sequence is TGTGCCAGCAGTGTTACTTCCGGGGACGAGCAGTACTTC.

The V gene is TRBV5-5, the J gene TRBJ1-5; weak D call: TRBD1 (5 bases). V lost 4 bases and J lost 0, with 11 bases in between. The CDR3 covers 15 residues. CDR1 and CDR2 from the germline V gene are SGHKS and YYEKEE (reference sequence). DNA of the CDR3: TGTGCCAGCAGCATCGGACACCATAGCAATCAGCCCCAGCATTTT. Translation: CASSIGHHSNQPQHF.

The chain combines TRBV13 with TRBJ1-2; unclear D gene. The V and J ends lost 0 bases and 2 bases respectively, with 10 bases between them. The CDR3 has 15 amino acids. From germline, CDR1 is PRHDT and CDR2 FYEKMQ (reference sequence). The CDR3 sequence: CASSLGQNRNYGYTF. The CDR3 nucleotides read TGTGCCAGCAGCTTAGGCCAAAACAGAAACTATGGCTACACCTTC.

The CDR3 DNA reads as TGCGCCAGCAGTGAGAACCTCCAAGAGACCCAGTACTTC. Translation: CASSENLQETQYF. The J gene is TRBJ2-5, the V gene TRBV5-1; D is ambiguous. With 5 bases removed from V and 1 base from J, the gap between germline ends came to 9 bases. This CDR3 comprises 13 residues. Per germline, CDR1 SGHRS and CDR2 YFSETQ.

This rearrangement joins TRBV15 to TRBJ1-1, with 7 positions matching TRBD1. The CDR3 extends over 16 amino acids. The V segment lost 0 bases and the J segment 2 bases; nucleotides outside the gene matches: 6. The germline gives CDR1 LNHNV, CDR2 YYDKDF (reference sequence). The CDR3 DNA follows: TGTGCCACCAGCAGAGATCGGGGGACAGCCAACACTGAAGCTTTCTTT. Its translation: CATSRDRGTANTEAFF.

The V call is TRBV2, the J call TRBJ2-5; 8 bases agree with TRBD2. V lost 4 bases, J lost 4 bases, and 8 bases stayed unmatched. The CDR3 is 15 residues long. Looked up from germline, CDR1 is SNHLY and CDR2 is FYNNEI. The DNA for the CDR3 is TGTGCCAGCAGTGTGACAGCGGGGGAGGGAGAGACCCAGTACTTC. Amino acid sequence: CASSVTAGEGETQYF.

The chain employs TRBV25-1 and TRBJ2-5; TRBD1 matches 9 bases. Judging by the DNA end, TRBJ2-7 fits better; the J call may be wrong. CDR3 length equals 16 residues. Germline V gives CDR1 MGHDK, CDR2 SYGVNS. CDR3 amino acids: CASSESWGTGSYEQYF. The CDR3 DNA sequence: TGTGCCAGCAGTGAATCTTGGGGGACAGGGAGCTACGAGCAGTACTTC.